This T cell receptor beta chain was captured in a study of blood T cell repertoires in COVID-19. For the study at large: T cells, B-cell-depleted T cells, or PBMCs supplied cDNA or gDNA.

Assay: immunoSEQ multiplex PCR; the TCRdb copy retains only in-frame clones and omits some. The sample consists of roughly 160,000 clones, roughly 83% of them appearing once. The sample holds a few counts of this clone. Trimming at V came to 1 base and at J to 1 base, leaving 3 bases not matched to a gene. The CDR3 contains 16 residues. Germline V gives CDR1 LGHDT, CDR2 YNNKEL (reference sequence). The receptor was isolated from a man in his late teens or twenties with active or convalescent COVID-19. V is TRBV3-1 (or the pseudogene TRBV3-2) and J is TRBJ2-1; 8 bases match TRBD1. The sample taken for sequencing was peripheral blood. CDR3 protein: CASSQVTGGSYNEQFF. CDR3 nucleotides: TGTGCCAGCAGCCAAGTTACAGGGGGATCCTACAATGAGCAGTTCTTC.